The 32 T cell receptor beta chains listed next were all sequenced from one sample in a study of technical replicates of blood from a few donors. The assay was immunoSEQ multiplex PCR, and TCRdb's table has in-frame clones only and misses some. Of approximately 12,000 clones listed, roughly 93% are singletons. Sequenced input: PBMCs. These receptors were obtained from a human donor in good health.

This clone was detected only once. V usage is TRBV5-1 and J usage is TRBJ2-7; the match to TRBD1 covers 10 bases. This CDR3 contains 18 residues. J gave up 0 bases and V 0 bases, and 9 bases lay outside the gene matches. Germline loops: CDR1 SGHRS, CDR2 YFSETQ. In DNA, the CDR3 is TGCGCCAGCAGCTTGGAATCTTGGGACAGGGGCAGCTCCTACGAGCAGTACTTC. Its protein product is CASSLESWDRGSSYEQYF.

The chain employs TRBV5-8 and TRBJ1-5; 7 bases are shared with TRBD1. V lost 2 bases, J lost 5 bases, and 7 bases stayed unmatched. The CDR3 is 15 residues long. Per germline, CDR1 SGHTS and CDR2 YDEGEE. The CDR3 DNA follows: TGTGCCAGCAGCTTTAACAGGGGAAGTTATCAGCCCCAGCATTTT. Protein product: CASSFNRGSYQPQHF. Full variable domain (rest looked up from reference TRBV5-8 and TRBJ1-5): EAGVTQSPTHLIKTRGQQATLRCSPISGHTSVYWYQQALGLGLQFLLWYDEGEERNRGNFPPRFSGRQFPNYSSELNVNALELEDSALYLCASSFNRGSYQPQHFGDGTRLSIL.

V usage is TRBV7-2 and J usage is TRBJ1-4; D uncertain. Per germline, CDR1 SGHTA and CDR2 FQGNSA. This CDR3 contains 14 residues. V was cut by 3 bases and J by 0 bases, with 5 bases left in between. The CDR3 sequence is CASSFSTTNEKLFF. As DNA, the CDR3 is TGTGCCAGCAGCTTTAGTACAACTAATGAAAAACTGTTTTTT.

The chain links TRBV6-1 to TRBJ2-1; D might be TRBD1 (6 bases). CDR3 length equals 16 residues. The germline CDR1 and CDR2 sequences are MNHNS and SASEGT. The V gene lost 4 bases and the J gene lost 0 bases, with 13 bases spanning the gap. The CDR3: CASSVQGRSSYNEQFF. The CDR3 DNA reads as TGTGCCAGCAGTGTTCAGGGGCGGAGCTCCTACAATGAGCAGTTCTTC.

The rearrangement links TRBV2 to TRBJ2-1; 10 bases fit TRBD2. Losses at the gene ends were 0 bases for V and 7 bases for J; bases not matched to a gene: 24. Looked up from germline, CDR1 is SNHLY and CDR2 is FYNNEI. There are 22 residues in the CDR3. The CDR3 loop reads CASSEALLGGPLLAGDRNEQFF. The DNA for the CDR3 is TGTGCCAGCAGTGAAGCGCTGTTGGGAGGCCCTCTCCTAGCGGGAGATCGGAATGAGCAGTTCTTC. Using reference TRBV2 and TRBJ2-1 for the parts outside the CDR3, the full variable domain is EPEVTQTPSHQVTQMGQEVILRCVPISNHLYFYWYRQILGQKVEFLVSFYNNEISEKSEIFDDQFSVERPDGSNFTLKIRSTKLEDSAMYFCASSEALLGGPLLAGDRNEQFFGPGTRLTVL.

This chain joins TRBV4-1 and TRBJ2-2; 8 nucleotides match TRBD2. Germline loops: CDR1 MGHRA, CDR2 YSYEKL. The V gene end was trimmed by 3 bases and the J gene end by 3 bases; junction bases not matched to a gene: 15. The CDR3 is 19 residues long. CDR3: CASSHPGLGKREYTGELFF. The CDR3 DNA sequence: TGCGCCAGCAGCCACCCGGGGTTAGGAAAGCGGGAGTACACCGGGGAGCTGTTTTTT.

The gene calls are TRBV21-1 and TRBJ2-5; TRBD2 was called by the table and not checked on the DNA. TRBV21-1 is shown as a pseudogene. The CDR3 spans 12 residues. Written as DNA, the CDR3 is TGTGCCAGCAGTTCCGGGCAAGAGACCCAGTACTTC. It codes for CASSSGQETQYF.

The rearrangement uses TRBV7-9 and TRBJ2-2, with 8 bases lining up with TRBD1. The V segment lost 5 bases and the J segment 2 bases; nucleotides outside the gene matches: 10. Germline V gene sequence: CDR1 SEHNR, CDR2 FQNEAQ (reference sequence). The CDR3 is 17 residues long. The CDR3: CASSRQYTGGNTGELFF. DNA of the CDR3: TGTGCCAGCAGCCGACAGTATACAGGGGGAAACACCGGGGAGCTGTTTTTT.

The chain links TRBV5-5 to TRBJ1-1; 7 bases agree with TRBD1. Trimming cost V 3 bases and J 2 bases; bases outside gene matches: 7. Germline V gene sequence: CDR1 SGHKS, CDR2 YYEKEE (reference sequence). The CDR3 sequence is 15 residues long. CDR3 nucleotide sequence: TGTGCCAGCAGCTCTCTAGGGGGCGCAAACACTGAAGCTTTCTTT. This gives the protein CASSSLGGANTEAFF.

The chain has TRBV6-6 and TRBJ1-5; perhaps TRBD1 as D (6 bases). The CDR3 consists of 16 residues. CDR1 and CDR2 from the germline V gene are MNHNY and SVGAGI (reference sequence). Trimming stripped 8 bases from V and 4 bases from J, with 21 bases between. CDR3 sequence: CASSVTSGHSNQPQHF. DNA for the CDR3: TGTGCCAGCTCAGTTACCTCGGGACACAGTAATCAGCCCCAGCATTTT.

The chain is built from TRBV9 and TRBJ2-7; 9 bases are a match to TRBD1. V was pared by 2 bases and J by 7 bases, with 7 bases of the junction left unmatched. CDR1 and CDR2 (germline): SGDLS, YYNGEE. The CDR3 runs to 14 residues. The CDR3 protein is CASSVVDRGAEQYF. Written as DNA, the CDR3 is TGTGCCAGCAGCGTGGTGGACAGGGGAGCGGAGCAGTACTTC.

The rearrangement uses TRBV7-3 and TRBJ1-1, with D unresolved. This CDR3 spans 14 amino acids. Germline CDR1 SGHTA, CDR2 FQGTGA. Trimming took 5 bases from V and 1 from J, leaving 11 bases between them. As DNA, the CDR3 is TGTGCCAGCAGCCTACCAACAGAGAACACTGAAGCTTTCTTT. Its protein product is CASSLPTENTEAFF.

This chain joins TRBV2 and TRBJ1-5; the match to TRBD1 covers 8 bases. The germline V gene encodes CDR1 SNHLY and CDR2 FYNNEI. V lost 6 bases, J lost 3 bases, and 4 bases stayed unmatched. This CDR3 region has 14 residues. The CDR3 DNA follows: TGTGCCAGCAGAGGACAGGGCTACAATCAGCCCCAGCATTTT. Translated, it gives CASRGQGYNQPQHF.

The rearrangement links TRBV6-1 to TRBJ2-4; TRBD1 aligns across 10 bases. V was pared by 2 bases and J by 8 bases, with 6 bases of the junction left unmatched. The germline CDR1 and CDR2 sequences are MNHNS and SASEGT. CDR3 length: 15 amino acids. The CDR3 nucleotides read TGTGCCAGCAGTGAACCGGGACAGGGGAAGGACATTCAGTACTTC. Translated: CASSEPGQGKDIQYF.

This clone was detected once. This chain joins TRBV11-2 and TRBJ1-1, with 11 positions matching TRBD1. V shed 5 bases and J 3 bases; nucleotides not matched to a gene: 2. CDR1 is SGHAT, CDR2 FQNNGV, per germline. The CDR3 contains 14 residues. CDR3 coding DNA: TGTGCCAGCAGCAGGGGACAGGGGGACACTGAAGCTTTCTTT. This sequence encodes CASSRGQGDTEAFF.

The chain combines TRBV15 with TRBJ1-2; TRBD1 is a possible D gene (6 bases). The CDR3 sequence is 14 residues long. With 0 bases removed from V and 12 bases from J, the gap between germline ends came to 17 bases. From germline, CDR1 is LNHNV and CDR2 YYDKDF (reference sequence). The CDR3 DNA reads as TGTGCCACCAGCAGAGAGCCTCAACAGGGATCCCACACCTTC. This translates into CATSREPQQGSHTF. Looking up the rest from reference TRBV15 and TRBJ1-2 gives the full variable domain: DAMVIQNPRYQVTQFGKPVTLSCSQTLNHNVMYWYQQKSSQAPKLLFHYYDKDFNNEADTPDNFQSRRPNTSFCFLDIRSPGLGDTAMYLCATSREPQQGSHTFGSGTRLTVV.

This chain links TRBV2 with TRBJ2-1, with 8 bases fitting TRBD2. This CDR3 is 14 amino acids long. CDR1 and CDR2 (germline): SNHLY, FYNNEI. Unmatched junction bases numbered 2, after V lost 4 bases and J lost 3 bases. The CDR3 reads CASSVSGVYNEQFF. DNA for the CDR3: TGTGCCAGCAGTGTTAGCGGGGTCTACAATGAGCAGTTCTTC.

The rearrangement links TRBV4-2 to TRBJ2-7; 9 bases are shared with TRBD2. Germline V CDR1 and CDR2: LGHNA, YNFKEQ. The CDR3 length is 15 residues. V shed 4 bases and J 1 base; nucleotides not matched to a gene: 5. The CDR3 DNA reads TGTGCCAGCAGCCTCCGACTAGCGGAGTCCTACGAGCAGTACTTC. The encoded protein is CASSLRLAESYEQYF.

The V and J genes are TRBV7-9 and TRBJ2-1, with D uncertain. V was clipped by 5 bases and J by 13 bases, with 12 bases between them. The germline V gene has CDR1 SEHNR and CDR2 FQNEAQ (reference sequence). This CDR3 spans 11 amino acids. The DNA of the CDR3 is TGTGCCAGCAGCCCCGACTGGAAACAGTTCTTC. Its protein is CASSPDWKQFF.

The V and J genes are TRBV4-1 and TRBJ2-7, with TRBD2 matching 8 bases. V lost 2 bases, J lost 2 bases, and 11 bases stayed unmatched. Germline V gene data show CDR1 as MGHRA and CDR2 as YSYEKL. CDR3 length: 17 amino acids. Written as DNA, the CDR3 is TGCGCCAGCAGCCAAAACTCGCCGGGACTAGGGACCTACGAGCAGTACTTC. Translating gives CASSQNSPGLGTYEQYF.

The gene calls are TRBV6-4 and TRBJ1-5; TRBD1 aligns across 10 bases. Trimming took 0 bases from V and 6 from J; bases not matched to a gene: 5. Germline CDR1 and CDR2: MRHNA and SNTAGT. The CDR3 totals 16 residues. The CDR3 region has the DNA TGTGCCAGCAGTGACTCTGGGACAGGGGTGATTCAGCCCCAGCATTTT. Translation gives CASSDSGTGVIQPQHF.

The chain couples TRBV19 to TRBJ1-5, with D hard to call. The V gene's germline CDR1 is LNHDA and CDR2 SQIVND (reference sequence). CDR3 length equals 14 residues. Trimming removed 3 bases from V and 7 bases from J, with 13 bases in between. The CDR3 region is CASSIEGVGQPQHF. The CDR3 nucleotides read TGTGCCAGTAGTATCGAGGGTGTGGGACAGCCCCAGCATTTT.

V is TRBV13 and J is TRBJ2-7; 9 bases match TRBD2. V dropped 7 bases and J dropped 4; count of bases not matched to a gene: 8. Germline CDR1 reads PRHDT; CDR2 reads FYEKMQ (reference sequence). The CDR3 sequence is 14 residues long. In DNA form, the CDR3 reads TGTGCCAGCAACCATGGCGGACTAGCGTACGAGCAGTACTTC. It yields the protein CASNHGGLAYEQYF.

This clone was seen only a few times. CDR3 sequence (DNA): TGTGCCAGCAGTGAGACAGGGGGGTCCTACAATGAGCAGTTCTTC. Encoded protein: CASSETGGSYNEQFF. This chain links TRBV25-1 with TRBJ2-1, with 9 bases matching TRBD1. Germline CDR1 and CDR2: MGHDK and SYGVNS. V lost 3 bases to trimming and J lost 1 base; unmatched junction nucleotides: 1. This CDR3 spans 15 amino acids.

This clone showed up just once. CDR3 in amino acids: CASSLIAEGQNIQYF. For the CDR3, the DNA is TGTGCCAGCAGTTTGATCGCGGAGGGCCAAAACATTCAGTACTTC. This chain links TRBV28 with TRBJ2-4, with TRBD2 as a possible D gene (6 bases). This CDR3 has 15 amino acids. Trimming cost V 3 bases and J 5 bases, with 14 bases left between them. In germline, CDR1 is MDHEN, CDR2 SYDVKM.

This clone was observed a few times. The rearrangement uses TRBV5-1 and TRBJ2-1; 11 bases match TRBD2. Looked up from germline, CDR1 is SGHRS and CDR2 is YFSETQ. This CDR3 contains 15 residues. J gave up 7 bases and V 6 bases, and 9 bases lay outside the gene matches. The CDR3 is CASTTSLAGENEQFF. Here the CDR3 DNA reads TGCGCCAGCACCACTTCACTAGCGGGAGAGAATGAGCAGTTCTTC.

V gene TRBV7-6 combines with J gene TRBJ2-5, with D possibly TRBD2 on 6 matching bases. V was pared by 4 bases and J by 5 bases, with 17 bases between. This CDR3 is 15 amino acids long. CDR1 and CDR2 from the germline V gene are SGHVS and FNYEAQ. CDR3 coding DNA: TGTGCCAGCAGCTACCGGGGGTACCTTGGGGAGACCCAGTACTTC. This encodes CASSYRGYLGETQYF.

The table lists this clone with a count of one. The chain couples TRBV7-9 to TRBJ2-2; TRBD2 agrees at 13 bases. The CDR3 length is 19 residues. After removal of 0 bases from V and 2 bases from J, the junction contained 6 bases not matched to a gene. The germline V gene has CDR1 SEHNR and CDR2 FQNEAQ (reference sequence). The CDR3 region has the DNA TGTGCCAGCAGCTTAGCGGTGGGACTAGCGGGATTAAACACCGGGGAGCTGTTTTTT. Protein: CASSLAVGLAGLNTGELFF.

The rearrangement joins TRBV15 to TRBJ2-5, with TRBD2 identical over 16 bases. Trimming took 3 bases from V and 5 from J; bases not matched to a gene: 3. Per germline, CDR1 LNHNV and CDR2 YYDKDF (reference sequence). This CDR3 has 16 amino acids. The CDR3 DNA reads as TGTGCCACCAGCAGGGGGACTAGCGGGGGGGAGGAGACCCAGTACTTC. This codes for CATSRGTSGGEETQYF.

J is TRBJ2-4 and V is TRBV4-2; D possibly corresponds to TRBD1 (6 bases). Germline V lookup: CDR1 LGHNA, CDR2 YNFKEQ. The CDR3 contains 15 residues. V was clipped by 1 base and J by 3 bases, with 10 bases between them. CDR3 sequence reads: CASSQGEGVKNIQYF. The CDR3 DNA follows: TGTGCCAGCAGCCAAGGTGAGGGGGTCAAAAACATTCAGTACTTC.

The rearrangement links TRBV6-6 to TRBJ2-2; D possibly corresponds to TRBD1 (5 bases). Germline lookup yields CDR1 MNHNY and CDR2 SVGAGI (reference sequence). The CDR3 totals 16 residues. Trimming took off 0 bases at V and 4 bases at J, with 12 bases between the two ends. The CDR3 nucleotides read TGTGCCAGCAGTTACTCGGGTGGGGCAGGCACCGGGGAGCTGTTTTTT. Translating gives CASSYSGGAGTGELFF.

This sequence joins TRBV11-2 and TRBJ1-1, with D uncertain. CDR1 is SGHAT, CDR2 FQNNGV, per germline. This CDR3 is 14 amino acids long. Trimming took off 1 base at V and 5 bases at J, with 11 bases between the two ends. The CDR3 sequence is CASSLGYSKTEAFF. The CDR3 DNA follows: TGTGCCAGCAGCTTAGGATACTCGAAGACTGAAGCTTTCTTT.